These T cell receptor beta chains were read from a single sample in a study of graft-versus-host responses after intestinal transplantation. Which antigens these TCRs recognize remains unknown. Only in-frame clones appear in the TCRdb table, and some are missing; sequencing was by immunoSEQ multiplex PCR. The sample yields 95,000 to 110,000 clones, roughly 87% seen once. Specimen: unstimulated CD4+ T cells sorted from spleen or lymph node cells, collected before intestinal transplant. Every receptor here comes from a human donor who received an intestinal transplant. The CDR3 runs from the conserved cysteine through the conserved F or W. Each record gives: V gene, CDR3 length, J gene, CDR3 protein.

TRBV4-1,15,TRBJ1-5,CASSPTRGVGQPQHF
TRBV30,12,TRBJ1-5,CAWSREGQPQHF
TRBV9,15,TRBJ1-6,CASSVGRVSHSPLHF
TRBV5-4,15,TRBJ1-2,CASSLGSAVNYGYTF
TRBV6-5,14,TRBJ2-7,CASRPGTDGGEQYF
TRBV5-1,15,TRBJ1-1,CASSPETGWDTEAFF
TRBV7-6,18,TRBJ2-5,CASSLEGVAGADRETQYF
TRBV29-1,13,TRBJ2-1,CSVRGRAGGEQFF
TRBV5-1,15,TRBJ2-1,CASNGQGSSYNEQFF
TRBV6-5,12,TRBJ1-1,CASSERNTEAFF
TRBV14,14,TRBJ2-3,CASSRGIPTDTQYF
TRBV28,17,TRBJ1-4,CASRRRQNTATNEKLFF
TRBV4-1,16,TRBJ2-1,CASSQDERGLGSEQFF
TRBV2,14,TRBJ2-3,CASSVEGISDTQYF
TRBV19,16,TRBJ2-2,CASSGRDRGYTGELFF
TRBV29-1,11,TRBJ2-7,CSVGLASEQYF
TRBV10-1,12,TRBJ2-7,CASSEAGSEQYF
TRBV19,14,TRBJ1-6,CASSRAGVASPLHF
TRBV29-1,13,TRBJ2-3,CSVVSGGTDTQYF
TRBV5-6,14,TRBJ2-5,CASSLGVGQETQYF
TRBV2,14,.,CASRGGTAPYEQYF
TRBV7-9,18,TRBJ1-3,CASILDRASTIAGNTIYF
TRBV2,13,TRBJ2-7,CASHGRGTYEQYF
TRBV7-9,12,TRBJ2-1,CASSARSNEQFF
TRBV2,15,TRBJ1-1,CASSDPHGGITEAFF
TRBV5-1,12,TRBJ1-6,CASSLDNSPLHF
TRBV5-1,15,TRBJ2-7,CASSLGWSGDYEQYF
TRBV5-1,15,TRBJ1-6,CASTPSGGRASPLHF
TRBV6-4,16,TRBJ1-2,CASSDLSSRANYGYTF
TRBV4-1,14,TRBJ1-4,CASSSLWTGEKLFF
TRBV18,13,TRBJ2-1,CASSPRDYNEQFF
TRBV6-5,14,TRBJ1-2,CASSYYRDSYGYTF
TRBV27,15,TRBJ1-3,CASSASGNSGNTIYF
TRBV4-1,15,TRBJ1-1,CASSPRGGWNTEAFF
TRBV5-5,15,TRBJ1-2,CASSLVPQGNYGYTF
TRBV19,16,TRBJ2-5,CASSITARGFQETQYF
TRBV7-9,15,TRBJ2-5,CASSFFRTAKETQYF
TRBV19,15,TRBJ2-6,CASSVQTSGANVLTF
TRBV10-3,11,TRBJ2-1,CAISKDNEQFF
TRBV5-1,17,TRBJ1-1,CASSSRGGGRANTEAFF
TRBV5-1,19,TRBJ2-6,CVSSLLQGPTGAGANVLTF
TRBV5-4,15,TRBJ2-5,CASMRFLADQETQYF
TRBV2,14,TRBJ1-5,CASSRQGGNQPQHF
TRBV9,15,TRBJ1-1,CASSVGGTANTEAFF
TRBV4-1,17,TRBJ2-3,CASSQDTTSGGTDTQYF
TRBV6-1,14,TRBJ2-1,CASSTRLAGREQFF